This TCR beta chain was recovered during a study of control samples from healthy donors and cancer patients. The germline V and J ends were trimmed by 3 bases and 6 bases, with 13 bases remaining between them. The V gene's germline CDR1 is SGHRS and CDR2 YFSETQ. This CDR3 is built from 15 residues. Data came from immunoSEQ multiplex PCR; TCRdb stores just in-frame clones and leaves some out. The table has 150,000 or so clones, around 94% seen once. The chain is built from TRBV5-1 and TRBJ1-6; D remains unclear. The TCR originated in a man aged 55-75 years with colorectal cancer. The sequenced material came from PBMCs. CDR3 sequence (DNA): TGCGCCAGCAGCTCAGGACTCCTGCTTAATTCACCCCTCCACTTT. As protein: CASSSGLLLNSPLHF. The complete variable domain, with remaining parts taken from reference TRBV5-1 and TRBJ1-6, reads KAGVTQTPRYLIKTRGQQVTLSCSPISGHRSVSWYQQTPGQGLQFLFEYFSETQRNKGNFPGRFSGRQFSNSRSEMNVSTLELGDSALYLCASSSGLLLNSPLHFGNGTRLTVT.